This T cell receptor beta chain was sequenced for a study of T cell responses to AZD1222 COVID-19 vaccine. Trimming left V 4 bases short and J 4 bases short, with 10 bases between. Germline V lookup: CDR1 GTSNPN, CDR2 SVGIG (reference sequence). The CDR3 runs 12 residues. Study-level results: Only a handful of AZD1222 recipients, more than five in all, had baseline seropositivity.

TCRdb's table, derived via immunoSEQ multiplex PCR, lists solely in-frame clones and lacks some. Of about 140,000 clones in the sample, about 93% were seen once. Note on this clone: Its specificity is unknown.

The sample consisted of peripheral blood, taken 28 days after the second AZD1222 dose. The V and J genes are TRBV30 and TRBJ1-2; tentative D call: TRBD1 (5 bases). The TCR sequence derives from an adult who received the AZD1222 COVID-19 vaccine. CDR3 sequence reads: CAWNPGSYGYTF. The CDR3 DNA sequence: TGTGCCTGGAATCCAGGGTCCTATGGCTACACCTTC.